This passage covers 27 T cell receptor beta chains from one sample sequenced in a study of memory CD4+ T cells and cytomegalovirus serostatus. The sort gate was single viable CD3+CD4+CD8-CD45RO+ cells for memory CD4+ T cells. Sequenced by immunoSEQ multiplex PCR; TCRdb stores in-frame clones only, minus some. The table records under 55,000 clones, around four fifths of them present only once. The sample consisted of memory CD4+ T cells from blood. These TCRs come from an adult in good health and CMV-seropositive.

This rearrangement joins TRBV5-1 to TRBJ1-1; D is unclear. This CDR3 contains 14 residues. The V end lost 4 bases, the J end lost 8 bases, and 18 bases lay between the germline ends. CDR1 and CDR2 (germline): SGHRS, YFSETQ. The CDR3 loop reads CASSLTSGSREAFF. CDR3 DNA sequence: TGCGCCAGCAGCCTGACATCCGGATCCAGAGAAGCTTTCTTT.

Here the CDR3 reads CASSIGTEYEQYF. CDR3 DNA sequence: TGTGCCAGTAGTATAGGGACAGAATACGAGCAGTACTTC. This chain connects TRBV19 to TRBJ2-7; D possibly corresponds to TRBD1 (6 bases). CDR1 and CDR2 from the germline V gene are LNHDA and SQIVND (reference sequence). The CDR3 totals 13 residues. The V end lost 1 base, the J end lost 4 bases, and 8 bases lay between the germline ends.

The J gene is TRBJ2-1, the V gene TRBV11-1; 7 bases match TRBD2. Germline loops: CDR1 SGHAT, CDR2 FQDESV (reference sequence). V was clipped by 6 bases and J by 0 bases; unmatched bases: 2. CDR3 length: 14 residues. Here the CDR3 reads CASRPSGSYNEQFF. The CDR3 DNA reads as TGTGCCAGCAGGCCTAGCGGCTCCTACAATGAGCAGTTCTTC.

The J gene is TRBJ1-1, the V gene TRBV19; 9 nucleotides line up with TRBD1. J was trimmed by 5 bases and V by 7 bases; bases with no gene match: 5. The CDR3 runs 13 residues. Germline V gene sequence: CDR1 LNHDA, CDR2 SQIVND (reference sequence). DNA for the CDR3: TGTGCCAGTAATGGACAGGGGTTAACTGAAGCTTTCTTT. Residues: CASNGQGLTEAFF.

This clone came up once. V is TRBV5-5 and J is TRBJ2-5; D gene uncertain. V lost 4 bases and J lost 0, with 10 bases in between. There are 14 residues in the CDR3. CDR1 is SGHKS and CDR2 is YYEKEE in the germline V gene (reference sequence). Written as DNA, the CDR3 is TGTGCCAGCAGCGGCGGTCCCTACCAAGAGACCCAGTACTTC. It yields the protein CASSGGPYQETQYF.

This chain links TRBV27 with TRBJ1-2, with D perhaps TRBD1 (5 bases). Germline CDR1 is MNHEY and CDR2 is SMNVEV (reference sequence). The ends were cut back, 5 bases at V and 8 bases at J, with 18 bases in the middle. This CDR3 contains 14 residues. CDR3 DNA: TGTGCCAGCAGTCCCTCCCACGGGACGCAGGGCTACACCTTC. It is translated as CASSPSHGTQGYTF.

This chain links TRBV6-5 with TRBJ2-7; TRBD1 is a possible D gene (6 bases). Germline V lookup: CDR1 MNHEY, CDR2 SVGAGI. The CDR3 is made up of 14 amino acids. Trimming left V 5 bases short and J 2 bases short, with 13 bases between. CDR3 amino acids: CASSAGTPTYEQYF. The DNA of the CDR3 is TGTGCCAGCAGTGCCGGGACACCTACCTACGAGCAGTACTTC.

This CDR3 reads CASSLLGQGFSPYEQYF. CDR3 coding DNA: TGTGCCAGCAGCTTATTGGGACAGGGGTTTAGCCCCTACGAGCAGTACTTC. This chain links TRBV7-2 with TRBJ2-7, with 10 bases that match TRBD1. The germline V gene encodes CDR1 SGHTA and CDR2 FQGNSA. The CDR3 consists of 17 residues. With V trimmed by 2 bases and J by 2 bases, 9 bases remained unmatched.

In this sample, this clone turned up once. The gene calls are TRBV6-4 and TRBJ2-2; no definite D call. The CDR3 spans 13 residues. Germline V gene sequence: CDR1 MRHNA, CDR2 SNTAGT. V was pared by 0 bases and J by 5 bases, with 4 bases between. The CDR3 DNA sequence: TGTGCCAGCAGTGACTCGGCTACCGGGGAGCTGTTTTTT. This gives the protein CASSDSATGELFF.

This clone was counted once. The chain links TRBV25-1 to TRBJ2-7; TRBD1 matches 9 bases. This CDR3 is 15 amino acids long. The germline gives CDR1 MGHDK, CDR2 SYGVNS. J gave up 4 bases and V 4 bases, and 8 bases lay outside the gene matches. The CDR3 DNA is TGTGCCAGCAGTGCTTCCGGGACAGGGAGGTACGAGCAGTACTTC. It encodes CASSASGTGRYEQYF.

The rearrangement uses TRBV6-6 and TRBJ1-5, with D perhaps TRBD1 (5 bases). The CDR3 length is 16 residues. The V end lost 2 bases, the J end lost 2 bases, and 13 bases lay between the germline ends. CDR1 is MNHNY, CDR2 SVGAGI, per germline (reference sequence). The DNA for the CDR3 is TGTGCCAGCAGTTACACGACGGGGGGAGGCAATCAGCCCCAGCATTTT. Its translation: CASSYTTGGGNQPQHF.

V is TRBV5-4 and J is TRBJ2-2; the D gene could be TRBD1 or TRBD2 (5 bases each). CDR1 SGHNT and CDR2 YYREEE come from the germline V gene (reference sequence). Trimming left V 5 bases short and J 0 bases short, with 11 bases between. The CDR3 runs 15 residues. The CDR3, as DNA: TGTGCCAGCAGTCGGGACCGAACGAACACCGGGGAGCTGTTTTTT. Protein sequence: CASSRDRTNTGELFF.

The V gene is TRBV6-1, the J gene TRBJ1-1; D unclear. The germline gives CDR1 MNHNS, CDR2 SASEGT. CDR3 size: 13 residues. Trimming removed 7 bases at V and 0 bases at J, with 9 bases between. CDR3 loop: CASKEQMNTEAFF. CDR3 nucleotides: TGTGCCAGCAAGGAACAGATGAACACTGAAGCTTTCTTT.

The chain employs TRBV7-2 and TRBJ1-1; D unresolved. Trimming removed 4 bases at V and 8 bases at J, with 14 bases between. There are 13 residues in the CDR3. CDR1 and CDR2 from the germline V gene are SGHTA and FQGNSA. The CDR3 loop is CASSSREQSEAFF. The CDR3 DNA follows: TGTGCCAGCAGCTCAAGGGAACAGTCAGAAGCTTTCTTT.

Comments on this clone: An end of the junction does not agree with germline; a read error may underlie this. The V gene is TRBV7-7, the J gene TRBJ2-1, with 9 bases lining up with TRBD1. The CDR3 totals 13 residues. In germline, CDR1 is SSHAT, CDR2 FNYEAQ (reference sequence). The CDR3 loop is CASSPGQGNEQFF. Here the CDR3 DNA reads TGTGCTAGCAGCCCAGGACAGGGGAATGAGCAGTTCTTC.

V usage is TRBV28 and J usage is TRBJ2-7; D is unclear. The CDR3 covers 16 residues. Deletions cut 3 bases from V and 0 bases from J, with 15 bases between. Germline assignment: CDR1 MDHEN and CDR2 SYDVKM. Here the CDR3 DNA reads TGTGCCAGCAGTTTCCATGACCGATCTCTCTCCTACGAGCAGTACTTC. Translated, it gives CASSFHDRSLSYEQYF.

The chain joins TRBV4-3 to TRBJ1-1, with D tentatively TRBD1 (5 bases). This CDR3 spans 14 amino acids. Trimming stripped 4 bases from V and 1 base from J, with 10 bases between. CDR1 is LGHNA and CDR2 is YSLEER in the germline V gene. The CDR3 DNA sequence: TGCGCCAGCAGCCGCCACACAGGGAACACTGAAGCTTTCTTT. Translation gives CASSRHTGNTEAFF.

The chain links TRBV4-3 to TRBJ2-1, with TRBD2 matching over 9 bases. This CDR3 has 16 amino acids. V dropped 3 bases and J dropped 15; count of bases not matched to a gene: 18. Germline-derived CDR1 and CDR2 are LGHNA and YSLEER. The DNA of the CDR3 is TGCGCCAGCAGCCAGGATCGCCAGTGGAGCCTAGCGGGATTGTTCTTC. Amino acid sequence: CASSQDRQWSLAGLFF.

This clone was observed a handful of times. The chain has TRBV11-2 and TRBJ2-4; no firm D call. CDR3 size: 16 residues. CDR1 is SGHAT, CDR2 FQNNGV, per germline. V was trimmed by 1 base and J by 0 bases, leaving 10 bases between them. CDR3 sequence: CASSLAGGIAKNIQYF. In DNA, the CDR3 is TGTGCCAGCAGCTTAGCGGGTGGAATAGCCAAAAACATTCAGTACTTC.

The J gene is TRBJ1-2, the V gene TRBV14; 7 nucleotides agree with TRBD1. The CDR3 totals 12 residues. Germline CDR1 and CDR2: SGHDN and FVKESK. With 2 bases clipped from V and 8 bases from J, the junction kept 2 bases outside the gene matches. This CDR3 reads CASSQQGGGYTF. The CDR3 bases are TGTGCCAGCAGCCAACAGGGGGGAGGCTACACCTTC.

The J gene is TRBJ2-7, the V gene TRBV6-5; D is perhaps TRBD1 or TRBD2 (5 bases each). Germline values: CDR1 MNHEY, CDR2 SVGAGI. The V and J ends lost 5 bases and 3 bases respectively, with 14 bases between them. The CDR3 is 14 residues long. The CDR3 reads CASSGTVPLYEQYF. CDR3 bases: TGTGCCAGCAGTGGGACCGTTCCCCTCTACGAGCAGTACTTC.

Here the CDR3 reads CASSSDRGPYEQYF. CDR3 coding DNA: TGTGCCAGCAGCTCAGACAGGGGGCCCTACGAGCAGTACTTC. The chain combines TRBV2 with TRBJ2-7; 10 positions agree with TRBD1. The length of the CDR3 is 14 residues. Germline assignment: CDR1 SNHLY and CDR2 FYNNEI. Unmatched junction bases numbered 4, after V lost 6 bases and J lost 2 bases.

The chain is built from TRBV4-3 and TRBJ1-2; no clear D. Germline assignment: CDR1 LGHNA and CDR2 YSLEER. The ends were cut back, 0 bases at V and 7 bases at J, with 9 bases in the middle. The CDR3 loop spans 13 amino acids. This chain's CDR3 is CASSQDVLGGYTF. The CDR3, as DNA: TGCGCCAGCAGCCAAGATGTGTTGGGTGGCTACACCTTC.

V and J are TRBV11-3 and TRBJ2-5, with D tentatively TRBD2 (7 bases). V lost 5 bases, J lost 5 bases, and 18 bases lay in between. From germline, CDR1 is SGHNT and CDR2 YENEEA. This CDR3 has 15 residues. In DNA form, the CDR3 reads TGTGCCAGCAGCCTAAAGACGGGGGGCTTGGAGACCCAGTACTTC. Protein product: CASSLKTGGLETQYF.

V is TRBV7-3 and J is TRBJ2-1; 10 bases line up with TRBD2. The germline gives CDR1 SGHTA, CDR2 FQGTGA. The ends lost 1 base at V and 9 bases at J; junction bases unmatched: 12. This CDR3 contains 17 residues. The CDR3 DNA follows: TGTGCCAGCAGCTTAAGTGCACTAGCGGGGACGCGGGGTGAGCAGTTCTTC. Protein sequence: CASSLSALAGTRGEQFF.

The rearrangement uses TRBV2 and TRBJ1-2; 9 bases match TRBD1. CDR1 and CDR2 from the germline V gene are SNHLY and FYNNEI. This CDR3 contains 14 residues. V was pared by 5 bases and J by 4 bases, with 5 bases of the junction left unmatched. The CDR3 DNA reads as TGTGCCAGCAGTCAACAGGGGGCTGCCTATGGCTACACCTTC. This translates into CASSQQGAAYGYTF.

The chain uses TRBV2 and TRBJ2-7; no reliable D call. V was shortened by 10 bases and J by 2 bases, with 15 bases between the two germline ends. From germline, CDR1 is SNHLY and CDR2 FYNNEI. The CDR3 extends over 13 amino acids. The CDR3 DNA sequence: TGTGCCACCGTAAAATCCCCGGCCTACGAGCAGTACTTC. It encodes CATVKSPAYEQYF.